A selection of T cell receptor beta chains follows, all from one sample in a study of blood T cell repertoires in COVID-19. TCRdb keeps only in-frame clones here, not all; method: immunoSEQ multiplex PCR. The sample gives about 190,000 clones, 80% of which show up once; roughly 6.4% is in the top ten. The sequenced sample was peripheral blood. Receptor source: a man aged 55 to 70 with acute or convalescent COVID-19. CDR3s include the opening cysteine and the closing phenylalanine or tryptophan.

v_call	j_call	cdr3_aa
TRBV7-9	TRBJ2-2	CASSPSLAGVTGELFF
TRBV25-1	TRBJ1-5	CASGGTDNQPQHF
TRBV7-9	TRBJ2-5	CASSPLRGIGETQYF
TRBV7-7	TRBJ2-1	CASSLGWTGGNNEQFF
TRBV5-8	TRBJ1-1	CASTYNRRNTEAFF
TRBV7-9	TRBJ2-1	CASSFDRDEQFF
TRBV7-8	TRBJ1-4	CASSLNSPGQGQEKLFF
TRBV12-5	TRBJ1-5	CASGSYFPTGKDNNQPQHF
TRBV9	TRBJ2-2	CASSVEAGGPTGELFF
TRBV28	TRBJ2-7	CASRARQEYYEQYF
TRBV9	TRBJ2-1	CASSVVEDWWEQFF
TRBV11-3	TRBJ1-1	CASSLDSGGGTEAFF
TRBV27	TRBJ2-1	CASKRKTGANYNEQFF
TRBV13	TRBJ2-5	CASSCLAAGKSRETQYF
TRBV3-1/TRBV3-2	TRBJ1-6	CASSQGPYLGQGALFDSPLHF
TRBV5-6	TRBJ2-3	CASSLDYRSTDTQYF
TRBV25-1	TRBJ2-3	CASSESTEVADTQYF
TRBV27	TRBJ2-7	CASSQPTGVRAYEQYF
TRBV29-1	TRBJ1-5	CSVGHSNQPQHF
TRBV7-9	TRBJ2-1	CASSSRGWGSYNEQFF
TRBV18	TRBJ1-6	CASSPTATYNSPLHF
TRBV10-3	TRBJ2-7	CAISARLVSEQYF
TRBV21-1	TRBJ1-5	CASSKALWSGDNQPQHF
TRBV4-1	TRBJ1-2	CASSQDTYGGYGYTF
TRBV11-2	TRBJ2-3	CASSLGLAGDTQYF
TRBV19	TRBJ1-5	CASTQDRGEPQHF
TRBV29-1	TRBJ2-2	CSAGTSGTGELFF
TRBV2	TRBJ1-4	CASSGQGNEKLFF
TRBV7-2	TRBJ2-5	CASSRGTQETQYF
TRBV7-8	TRBJ2-3	CASSLGPSGGRTDTQYF
TRBV6-5	TRBJ1-1	CASSWGDSSMNTEAFF
TRBV2	TRBJ1-1	CASREQGHVTEAFF
TRBV6-2/TRBV6-3	TRBJ1-1	CASSPGQGLNTEAFF
TRBV11-2	TRBJ2-1	CASSARLAGGNNEQFF
TRBV15	TRBJ1-1	CATSRSRNTEAFF
TRBV27	TRBJ1-1	CASKLAGQLNTEAFF
TRBV9	TRBJ2-2	CASRTSQIAGELFF
TRBV2	TRBJ1-1	CVSTQGPSTEAFF